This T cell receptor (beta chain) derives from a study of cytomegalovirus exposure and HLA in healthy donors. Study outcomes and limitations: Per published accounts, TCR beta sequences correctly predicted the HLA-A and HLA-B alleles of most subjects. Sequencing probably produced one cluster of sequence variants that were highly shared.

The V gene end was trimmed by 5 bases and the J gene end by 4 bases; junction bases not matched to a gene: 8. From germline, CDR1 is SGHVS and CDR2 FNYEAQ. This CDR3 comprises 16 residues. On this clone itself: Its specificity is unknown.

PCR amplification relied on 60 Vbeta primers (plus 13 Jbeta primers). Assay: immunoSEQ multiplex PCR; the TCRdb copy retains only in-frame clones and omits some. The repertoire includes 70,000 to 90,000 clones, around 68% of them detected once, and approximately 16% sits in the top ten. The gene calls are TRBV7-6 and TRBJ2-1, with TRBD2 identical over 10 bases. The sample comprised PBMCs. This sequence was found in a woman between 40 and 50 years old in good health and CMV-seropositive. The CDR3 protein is CASSPYGTSAYNEQFF. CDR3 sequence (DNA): TGTGCCAGCAGCCCTTATGGGACTAGCGCATACAATGAGCAGTTCTTC.